A single sample is the source of the 26 T cell receptor beta chains below, sequenced in a study of neurological immune-mediated disorders. TCRdb independently ran MiXCR on the 5' RACE reads; one entry per CDR3 protein. The sample lists 45,000 to 65,000 distinct CDR3 sequences; about 4% were seen once. Sequenced: PBMCs. These receptors were collected from a man aged 50-60 years with multiple sclerosis.

Note on this clonotype: This CDR3 fails to terminate in the conserved phenylalanine or tryptophan, so it likely reflects a read error. This sequence joins TRBV5-5 and TRBJ2-7; D is possibly TRBD2 (6 bases). Germline CDR1 reads SGHKS; CDR2 reads YYEKEE (reference sequence). Trimming removed 2 bases from V and 2 bases from J, with 11 bases in between. This CDR3 comprises 14 residues. CDR3 sequence: CASSFEGGTYEQYI. For the CDR3, the DNA is TGTGCCAGCAGCTTTGAAGGCGGGACCTACGAGCAGTACATC.

Comment on this clonotype: The final CDR3 position lacks the conserved phenylalanine or tryptophan, pointing to a likely read error. This chain uses TRBV12-3 or TRBV12-4 with TRBJ2-1; D uncertain. The V and J ends lost 3 bases and 9 bases respectively, with 12 bases between them. The CDR3 is 13 residues long. The CDR3 nucleotides read TGTGCCAGCAGTTTTATGGCGGTGGTTGAGCAGTTCAAC. Translated: CASSFMAVVEQFN.

This clonotype was detected ten times or more. The V call is TRBV7-2, the J call TRBJ2-7, with D tentatively TRBD1 (5 bases). Trimming left V 0 bases short and J 5 bases short, with 11 bases between. Germline loops: CDR1 SGHTA, CDR2 FQGNSA. The CDR3 is 14 residues long. The CDR3 nucleotides are TGTGCCAGCAGCTTAGCTTCTGGGGCCCACGAGCAGTACTTC. This gives the protein CASSLASGAHEQYF. Based on the CDR3 plus reference TRBV7-2 and TRBJ2-7, the full variable domain is GAGVSQSPSNKVTEKGKDVELRCDPISGHTALYWYRQSLGQGLEFLIYFQGNSAPDKSGLPSDRFSAERTGGSVSTLTIQRTQQEDSAVYLCASSLASGAHEQYFGPGTRLTVT.

Notes on this clonotype: This could be a read error, since a much larger clone is one nucleotide away. The rearrangement joins TRBV28 to TRBJ1-5; D unclear. This CDR3 is 13 amino acids long. In germline, CDR1 is MDHEN, CDR2 SYDVKM. Written as DNA, the CDR3 is TGTGCCAGCAGTTTAGGTAGCAATCAGCCCCAGAATTTT. This codes for CASSLGSNQPQNF.

This rearrangement joins TRBV5-6 to TRBJ2-1; D is uncertain. Per germline, CDR1 SGHDT and CDR2 YYEEEE. The CDR3 length is 13 residues. V dropped 0 bases and J dropped 6 bases, with 7 bases sitting between them. This chain's CDR3 is CASSLVRPNEQFF. CDR3 DNA: TGTGCCAGCAGCTTGGTTAGACCCAATGAGCAGTTCTTC. Combining the CDR3 with reference TRBV5-6 and TRBJ2-1 gives the whole variable domain DAGVTQSPTHLIKTRGQQVTLRCSPKSGHDTVSWYQQALGQGPQFIFQYYEEEERQRGNFPDRFSGHQFPNYSSELNVNALLLGDSALYLCASSLVRPNEQFFGPGTRLTVL.

This clonotype has at least ten counts. The chain combines TRBV4-1 with TRBJ2-3, with 9 bases matching TRBD1. Unmatched junction bases numbered 10, after V lost 3 bases and J lost 3 bases. The CDR3 contains 17 residues. The germline V gene encodes CDR1 MGHRA and CDR2 YSYEKL. DNA of the CDR3: TGCGCCAGCAGCCAGCCCGACCGGGACAGGGTTACAGATACGCAGTATTTT. Translating gives CASSQPDRDRVTDTQYF.

The chain couples TRBV3-1 to TRBJ2-7; D gene uncertain. The length of the CDR3 is 11 residues. V was clipped by 3 bases and J by 6 bases, with 6 bases between them. Germline V gene data show CDR1 as LGHDT and CDR2 as YNNKEL (reference sequence). The CDR3 nucleotides read TGTGCCAGCAGCCATCTCTCCGAGCAGTACTTC. The encoded protein is CASSHLSEQYF.

This clonotype showed up many times. CDR3 sequence (DNA): TGTGCCAGCAGTTTAGGTGCAACCTACAATGAGCAGTTCTTC. Protein product: CASSLGATYNEQFF. This chain links TRBV27 with TRBJ2-1; D not resolved. This CDR3 has 14 amino acids. Germline CDR1 MNHEY, CDR2 SMNVEV (reference sequence). The ends were cut back, 2 bases at V and 2 bases at J, with 7 bases in the middle.

In the case of this clonotype: As the CDR3 is not closed by the conserved phenylalanine or tryptophan, this likely results from a read error. No DNA is shown, since the ends of the CDR3 on it are uncertain; the CDR3 is the one TCRdb lists. The chain carries TRBV9 and TRBJ2-1; TRBD1, as called in the table, went unchecked against the DNA. CDR1 is SGDLS and CDR2 is YYNGEE in the germline V gene. The CDR3 region is 15 residues in length, termini included. This CDR3 is CASSDRDRVYNEQFY.

The gene calls are TRBV3-1 and TRBJ2-7; D is unresolved. V was clipped by 5 bases and J by 7 bases, with 9 bases between them. CDR3 length equals 11 residues. The V gene's germline CDR1 is LGHDT and CDR2 YNNKEL (reference sequence). CDR3 in amino acids: CASSTWEEQYF. The CDR3 DNA follows: TGTGCCAGCAGCACATGGGAAGAGCAGTACTTC.

A few counts support this clonotype. The chain links TRBV19 to TRBJ2-2; D is uncertain. V lost 0 bases and J lost 7, with 6 bases in between. The germline gives CDR1 LNHDA, CDR2 SQIVND (reference sequence). CDR3 length: 13 residues. The CDR3 DNA reads as TGTGCCAGTAGTATAGATCAAAACGGGGAGCTGTTTTTT. The encoded protein is CASSIDQNGELFF. Filled out from reference TRBV19 and TRBJ2-2, the complete variable domain reads DGGITQSPKYLFRKEGQNVTLSCEQNLNHDAMYWYRQDPGQGLRLIYYSQIVNDFQKGDIAEGYSVSREKKESFPLTVTSAQKNPTAFYLCASSIDQNGELFFGEGSRLTVL.

This clonotype was counted many times. V and J are TRBV20-1 and TRBJ2-7, with D perhaps matching TRBD1 (5 bases). Trimming took 0 bases from V and 6 from J, leaving 15 bases between them. CDR3 length: 14 amino acids. The germline CDR1 and CDR2 sequences are DFQATT and SNEGSKA (reference sequence). CDR3 nucleotide sequence: TGCAGTGCTAGAGATCCAGGGTGGGTCGGCGAGCAGTACTTC. Protein: CSARDPGWVGEQYF.

This clonotype has a count of ten or more. CDR3 in amino acids: CASSKPRDRGDDTEAFF. CDR3 nucleotide sequence: TGCGCCAGCAGTAAACCCCGGGACAGGGGGGATGACACTGAAGCTTTCTTT. The chain links TRBV5-1 to TRBJ1-1, with TRBD1 matching 11 bases. The CDR3 is made up of 17 amino acids. Germline assignment: CDR1 SGHRS and CDR2 YFSETQ. Losses at the gene ends were 5 bases for V and 3 bases for J; bases not matched to a gene: 12.

This clonotype was seen repeatedly, ten times or more. The chain's CDR3 is CASSLGFGGNTDTQYF. The CDR3 DNA reads as TGTGCCAGCAGTTTGGGATTCGGCGGCAACACAGATACGCAGTATTTT. V is TRBV28 and J is TRBJ2-3; D uncertain. V was shortened by 3 bases and J by 2 bases, with 15 bases between the two germline ends. Germline lookup yields CDR1 MDHEN and CDR2 SYDVKM. The CDR3 has 16 residues.

This clonotype was seen many times. The J gene is TRBJ2-5, the V gene TRBV10-3; a possible D gene is TRBD1 (6 bases). The CDR3 totals 15 residues. Between the trimmed V and J ends, which lost 0 bases and 5 bases, there was a span of 13 bases. Germline CDR1 is ENHRY and CDR2 is SYGVKD. The CDR3 DNA follows: TGTGCCATCAGTGAGTCGGTGGAAAGGGGGGAGACCCAGTACTTC. This encodes CAISESVERGETQYF.

About this clonotype itself: Since a much larger clone is just one base distant, this may be a read error. This chain joins TRBV6-5 and TRBJ2-1; 7 bases agree with TRBD2. Per germline, CDR1 MNHEY and CDR2 SVGAGI. Trimming removed 2 bases from V and 12 bases from J; junction bases left unmatched: 19. This CDR3 has 17 residues. The CDR3, as DNA: TGTGCCAGCAGTTACAGTAGTTGGACTAGAGGGAGAGAGTCGCAGTTCTTC. Its translation is CASSYSSWTRGRESQFF.

This clonotype was seen at least ten times. The chain uses TRBV6-1 and TRBJ2-2, with D possibly being TRBD2 (6 bases). The CDR3 totals 13 residues. The germline V gene has CDR1 MNHNS and CDR2 SASEGT. CDR3 DNA: TGTGCGAATGGGGCTAGCGAGGCCGGGGAGCTGTTTTTT. Translated, it gives CANGASEAGELFF.

This clonotype appeared many times. The CDR3 DNA is TGCAGCGTTGTAACCTACGAGCAGTACTTC. As protein: CSVVTYEQYF. The genes are TRBV29-1 and TRBJ2-7, with D hard to call. This CDR3 has 10 residues. Looked up from germline, CDR1 is SQVTM and CDR2 is ANQGSEA. The germline V and J ends were trimmed by 4 bases and 2 bases, with 3 bases remaining between them.

This clonotype was recorded at least ten times. CDR3 residues: CASSSTALGAVETQYF. Here the CDR3 DNA reads TGCGCCAGCAGCTCGACCGCCTTGGGAGCCGTGGAGACCCAGTACTTC. The chain carries TRBV5-1 and TRBJ2-5; possible D gene TRBD2, 5 bases. CDR1 is SGHRS and CDR2 is YFSETQ in the germline V gene. Deletions cut 3 bases from V and 5 bases from J, with 20 bases between. CDR3 size: 16 residues.

At least ten counts were recorded for this clonotype. This chain connects TRBV7-2 to TRBJ2-5, with D maybe TRBD2 (5 bases). The CDR3 is 15 amino acids. The V end was cut by 2 bases, the J end by 5 bases, with 15 bases between. Germline assignment: CDR1 SGHTA and CDR2 FQGNSA. CDR3 protein: CASSLRGASGETQYF. The CDR3 coding sequence is TGTGCCAGCAGCTTACGCGGAGCCTCGGGGGAGACCCAGTACTTC.

At least ten counts were recorded for this clonotype. The chain uses TRBV10-3 and TRBJ1-1; D not certain. Trimming removed 6 bases at V and 5 bases at J, with 7 bases between. The CDR3 is 11 residues long. Germline lookup yields CDR1 ENHRY and CDR2 SYGVKD. The CDR3 sequence: CAIRDRTEAFF. CDR3 DNA: TGTGCCATCAGGGACCGAACTGAAGCTTTCTTT.

This clonotype was seen ten or more times. This chain links TRBV29-1 with TRBJ2-7; maybe TRBD1 (6 bases). Per the germline V gene, CDR1 is SQVTM and CDR2 is ANQGSEA. The CDR3 contains 12 residues. Trimming pared 5 bases from V and 3 bases from J, leaving 11 bases between. The CDR3 spells CSVQKQGYEQYF. DNA of the CDR3: TGCAGCGTTCAAAAACAGGGCTACGAGCAGTACTTC.

This clonotype was counted at least ten times. The CDR3 here is CASSPPTASVGEQFF. The CDR3 coding sequence is TGTGCCAGCTCACCCCCCACTGCTAGCGTAGGTGAGCAGTTCTTC. The chain combines TRBV18 with TRBJ2-1; tentative D call: TRBD2 (6 bases). The V end was cut by 3 bases, the J end by 9 bases, with 18 bases between. The CDR3 length is 15 residues. The germline V gene has CDR1 KGHSH and CDR2 LQKENI.

The rearrangement links TRBV2 to TRBJ1-5; D is unresolved. CDR1 and CDR2 from the germline V gene are SNHLY and FYNNEI. The CDR3 has 17 amino acids. V was cut by 4 bases and J by 0 bases, with 16 bases left in between. The CDR3 DNA is TGTGCCAGCAGTGCCGATCGTTTCGTGGGTAGCAATCAGCCCCAGCATTTT. It yields the protein CASSADRFVGSNQPQHF.

This clonotype was picked up many times. The rearrangement uses TRBV20-1 and TRBJ2-1, with 14 bases aligning to TRBD2. The germline CDR1 and CDR2 sequences are DFQATT and SNEGSKA (reference sequence). This CDR3 region has 16 residues. This CDR3 reads CRAATGLAGAGNEQFF. DNA for the CDR3: TGCAGGGCCGCTACGGGACTAGCGGGAGCAGGGAATGAGCAGTTCTTC.

This clonotype was detected a few times. The chain's CDR3 is CAISEGTTSTDTQYF. The CDR3 nucleotides are TGTGCCATCAGTGAAGGGACTACTAGCACAGATACGCAGTATTTT. The chain carries TRBV10-3 and TRBJ2-3; 7 bases align to TRBD2. CDR3 length equals 15 residues. In germline, CDR1 is ENHRY, CDR2 SYGVKD. Germline trimming cut 3 bases from V and 0 bases from J; bases unmatched to any gene: 3.